These 15 T cell receptor beta chains share one sample of origin, sequenced in a study of T cells in Graves' hyperthyroidism and ophthalmopathy. Regions amplified from RNA transcripts were the TCR beta CDR3 regions. The TCR CDR3 first-round RT-PCR relied on the HTBI primer set. TCRdb re-analysed the multiplex PCR reads in MiXCR, keeping a single row per CDR3 protein. This table holds approximately 740,000 distinct CDR3 sequences, around 15% found once. The specimen was blood. Receptors were obtained from a young woman with Graves' hyperthyroidism.

This clonotype showed up many times. The J gene is TRBJ1-5, the V gene TRBV2; D possibly corresponds to TRBD1 (6 bases). This CDR3 has 15 residues. Per germline, CDR1 SNHLY and CDR2 FYNNEI. Between the trimmed V and J ends, which lost 7 bases and 0 bases, there was a span of 13 bases. The CDR3 loop reads CASIRDNYSNQPQHF. CDR3 DNA sequence: TGTGCCAGCATCCGGGACAACTATAGCAATCAGCCCCAGCATTTT.

There are many counts of this clonotype. The CDR3 loop is CASSYSYGSGNEQFF. As DNA, the CDR3 is TGTGCCAGCAGTTACTCCTACGGGAGCGGCAATGAGCAGTTCTTC. The chain links TRBV6-5 to TRBJ2-1; TRBD2 might be the D (6 bases). Germline V CDR1 and CDR2: MNHEY, SVGAGI. V dropped 0 bases and J dropped 6 bases, with 12 bases sitting between them. The CDR3 sequence is 15 residues long.

This clonotype appeared a few times. The rearrangement joins TRBV28 to TRBJ2-7; 8 nucleotides agree with TRBD2. Germline V gene lookup returns CDR1 MDHEN and CDR2 SYDVKM. The CDR3 totals 15 residues. V lost 6 bases, J lost 4 bases, and 11 bases stayed unmatched. This chain's CDR3 is CASRSSGSLRYEQYF. In DNA form, the CDR3 reads TGTGCCAGCAGGTCCAGCGGGAGTTTAAGGTACGAGCAGTACTTC.

This clonotype has ten or more counts. This chain joins TRBV7-2 and TRBJ2-7; no definite D call. Trimming cost V 3 bases and J 0 bases, with 9 bases left between them. Per germline, CDR1 SGHTA and CDR2 FQGNSA. This CDR3 region has 14 residues. CDR3 bases: TGTGCCAGCAGCTTGGTTCCGGCCTCCTACGAGCAGTACTTC. Translated: CASSLVPASYEQYF.

This rearrangement joins TRBV20-1 to TRBJ2-1; TRBD2 matches at 8 bases. The CDR3 length is 15 residues. Germline values: CDR1 DFQATT, CDR2 SNEGSKA (reference sequence). The CDR3 here is CRPLPREGGYNEQFF. The CDR3 coding sequence is TGCAGACCCCTCCCTCGGGAGGGAGGGTACAATGAGCAGTTCTTC.

This clonotype has a count of ten or more. The chain recombines TRBV11-1 with TRBJ2-3; D might be TRBD2 (6 bases). Germline assignment: CDR1 SGHAT and CDR2 FQDESV (reference sequence). Trimming removed 7 bases at V and 4 bases at J, with 18 bases between. The CDR3 is 15 residues long. DNA for the CDR3: TGTGCCAGCACCTCCTACTCCGGCGGGGCAGATACGCAGTATTTT. This encodes CASTSYSGGADTQYF.

The sample holds many counts of this clonotype. This sequence joins TRBV2 and TRBJ2-7; TRBD1 agrees at 10 bases. The CDR3 contains 15 residues. The V segment lost 2 bases and the J segment 4 bases; nucleotides outside the gene matches: 5. Germline-derived CDR1 and CDR2 are SNHLY and FYNNEI. The CDR3 here is CASSESGTGVYEQYF. CDR3 in DNA: TGTGCCAGCAGTGAATCCGGGACAGGGGTTTACGAGCAGTACTTC.

This clonotype was counted at least ten times. J is TRBJ1-5 and V is TRBV20-1, with 7 bases identical to TRBD1. The CDR3 is 13 amino acids. Per germline, CDR1 DFQATT and CDR2 SNEGSKA (reference sequence). With V trimmed by 5 bases and J by 5 bases, 6 bases remained unmatched. CDR3 DNA sequence: TGCAGTGCTTCCCCCGACAGGGATCAGCCCCAGCATTTT. Translating gives CSASPDRDQPQHF.

The rearrangement links TRBV7-3 to TRBJ2-2; 10 bases align to TRBD2. The CDR3 loop spans 16 amino acids. CDR1 and CDR2 from the germline V gene are SGHTA and FQGTGA. The junction had 6 bases not matched to a gene; V was cut back by 4 bases and J by 4 bases. CDR3 region: CASSSLAGDTTGELFF. Here the CDR3 DNA reads TGTGCCAGCAGCTCCCTAGCGGGAGACACCACCGGGGAGCTGTTTTTT.

The rearrangement joins TRBV30 to TRBJ1-1; TRBD1 matches at 8 bases. The CDR3 extends over 15 amino acids. J gave up 4 bases and V 5 bases, and 12 bases lay outside the gene matches. The V gene's germline CDR1 is GTSNPN and CDR2 SVGIG (reference sequence). The CDR3 sequence is CAWPGGGSFSTEAFF. The CDR3 DNA is TGTGCCTGGCCAGGGGGCGGCTCATTTAGCACTGAAGCTTTCTTT. Complete variable domain (other parts from reference TRBV30 and TRBJ1-1): SQTIHQWPATLVQPVGSPLSLECTVEGTSNPNLYWYRQAAGRGLQLLFYSVGIGQISSEVPQNLSASRPQDRQFILSSKKLLLSDSGFYLCAWPGGGSFSTEAFFGQGTRLTVV.

This clonotype appeared many times. The chain employs TRBV20-1 and TRBJ1-5; D ambiguous. The ends were cut back, 6 bases at V and 4 bases at J, with 16 bases in the middle. This CDR3 contains 14 residues. Germline lookup yields CDR1 DFQATT and CDR2 SNEGSKA (reference sequence). The CDR3 coding sequence is TGCAGTGCCGCCCTCGGCCCCCCGAATCAGCCCCAGCATTTT. This codes for CSAALGPPNQPQHF.

This clonotype was counted ten times or more. In nucleotides, the CDR3 is TGTGCCAGCAGTTACGGCGAACAGTGGATCACTGAAGCTTTCTTT. Its translation: CASSYGEQWITEAFF. The rearrangement links TRBV6-5 to TRBJ1-1; D unresolved. Per the germline V gene, CDR1 is MNHEY and CDR2 is SVGAGI. The CDR3 extends over 15 amino acids. Trimming cost V 2 bases and J 4 bases, with 14 bases left between them.

This clonotype has ten or more counts. The J gene is TRBJ1-1, the V gene TRBV13; possible D gene TRBD1, 6 bases. From germline, CDR1 is PRHDT and CDR2 FYEKMQ (reference sequence). Trimming cost V 3 bases and J 1 base, with 9 bases left between them. This CDR3 contains 14 residues. As DNA, the CDR3 is TGTGCCAGCAGCTTCCAGACAGGGAACACTGAAGCTTTCTTT. It encodes CASSFQTGNTEAFF.

This clonotype showed up just a few times. This chain links TRBV24-1 with TRBJ1-5; TRBD1 matches 10 bases. The CDR3 loop spans 16 amino acids. The V gene's germline CDR1 is KGHDR and CDR2 SFDVKD. After removal of 4 bases from V and 4 bases from J, the junction contained 6 bases not matched to a gene. CDR3 DNA: TGTGCCACCAGTGACTCAAGGGACAGGGGAAATCAGCCCCAGCATTTT. Protein product: CATSDSRDRGNQPQHF.

In its sample, this clonotype was seen a few times. J is TRBJ2-4 and V is TRBV6-1; TRBD2 might be the D (7 bases). The CDR3 runs 17 residues. V lost 5 bases and J 3 bases, leaving 20 bases between the germline ends. Looked up from germline, CDR1 is MNHNS and CDR2 is SASEGT. The CDR3 nucleotides read TGTGCCAGCAGTCCCCTTAAGCGCGGGGGCCTCAAAAACATTCAGTACTTC. Translating it yields CASSPLKRGGLKNIQYF.